A single sample gave rise to the 10 T cell receptor beta chains below, sequenced in a study of T-cell memory formation after mild COVID-19. A single record per CDR3 protein comes from TCRdb applying MiXCR to the 5' RACE reads. The sample lists approximately 200,000 distinct CDR3 sequences; 16% were seen once. The sequencing input was PBMCs or a T cell subset sorted from them (not recorded which). The receptor set was obtained from an adult woman who had mild COVID-19 (a few samples of this study predate the infection). Cell type and time point are not known.

This clonotype was counted only a few times. The chain has TRBV24-1 and TRBJ2-1; TRBD1 matches at 7 bases. The CDR3 spans 18 residues. Germline V lookup: CDR1 KGHDR, CDR2 SFDVKD. V was clipped by 3 bases and J by 5 bases; unmatched bases: 15. This CDR3 is CATSDPIGGGQRNNEQFF. CDR3 DNA sequence: TGTGCCACCAGTGATCCGATAGGTGGGGGACAGAGAAACAATGAGCAGTTCTTC.

This clonotype was seen only a few times. The chain links TRBV6-5 to TRBJ2-4; D gene uncertain. Per germline, CDR1 MNHEY and CDR2 SVGAGI. The CDR3 spans 15 residues. Trimming cost V 6 bases and J 1 base, with 13 bases left between them. The CDR3 loop reads CASRGSSKAKNIQYF. DNA for the CDR3: TGTGCCAGCAGAGGCTCGTCGAAGGCCAAAAACATTCAGTACTTC.

This clonotype was recorded many times. The V gene is TRBV2, the J gene TRBJ2-1; D not certain. This CDR3 contains 11 residues. V was shortened by 3 bases and J by 13 bases, with 10 bases between the two germline ends. Germline assignment: CDR1 SNHLY and CDR2 FYNNEI. The DNA for the CDR3 is TGTGCCAGCAGTGATAGACCCACCCAGTTCTTC. This encodes CASSDRPTQFF.

This chain connects TRBV30 to TRBJ1-4; 8 nucleotides line up with TRBD1. Trimming at V came to 8 bases and at J to 11 bases, leaving 10 bases not matched to a gene. CDR3 length equals 12 residues. Germline values: CDR1 GTSNPN, CDR2 SVGIG (reference sequence). The CDR3 reads CARGTGEEKLFF. The CDR3 DNA follows: TGTGCCCGGGGGACAGGAGAAGAGAAACTGTTTTTT.

This clonotype was observed a handful of times. The rearrangement joins TRBV14 to TRBJ2-1, with a possible D match to TRBD2 (6 bases). V dropped 0 bases and J dropped 4 bases, with 13 bases sitting between them. Germline V CDR1 and CDR2: SGHDN, FVKESK. The CDR3 is made up of 16 amino acids. CDR3 sequence: CASSQERGWGYNEQFF. The CDR3 DNA is TGTGCCAGCAGCCAAGAGCGGGGATGGGGTTACAATGAGCAGTTCTTC.

This clonotype was counted a few times. CDR3 protein: CASSVVSGVGGYTF. CDR3 in DNA: TGTGCCAGCAGCGTAGTGTCCGGGGTTGGTGGCTACACCTTC. The genes are TRBV9 and TRBJ1-2; D is undetermined. The CDR3 has 14 amino acids. Trimming pared 0 bases from V and 7 bases from J, leaving 13 bases between. CDR1 and CDR2 (germline): SGDLS, YYNGEE. Looking up the rest from reference TRBV9 and TRBJ1-2 gives the full variable domain: DSGVTQTPKHLITATGQRVTLRCSPRSGDLSVYWYQQSLDQGLQFLIQYYNGEERAKGNILERFSAQQFPDLHSELNLSSLELGDSALYFCASSVVSGVGGYTFGSGTRLTVV.

The chain has TRBV6-5 and TRBJ2-7; 11 bases are a match to TRBD1. The V segment lost 7 bases and the J segment 3 bases; nucleotides outside the gene matches: 8. This CDR3 spans 15 amino acids. Germline V CDR1 and CDR2: MNHEY, SVGAGI. CDR3 in amino acids: CASTRDGTGGYEQYF. The CDR3 bases are TGTGCCAGCACTAGGGACGGGACAGGGGGCTACGAGCAGTACTTC.

This clonotype was seen only a few times. The gene calls are TRBV12-3 or TRBV12-4 and TRBJ2-2; weak D call: TRBD1 (5 bases). The germline V and J ends were trimmed by 7 bases and 0 bases, with 12 bases remaining between them. The CDR3 runs to 15 residues. CDR3 sequence: CASNEDKTNTGELFF. In nucleotides, the CDR3 is TGTGCCAGCAACGAGGACAAAACGAACACCGGGGAGCTGTTTTTT.

There are a few counts of this clonotype. CDR3 residues: CASSDGDRAFHGYTF. DNA of the CDR3: TGTGCCAGCAGTGACGGGGACAGGGCTTTTCATGGCTACACCTTC. The chain has TRBV6-4 and TRBJ1-2, with 9 bases that match TRBD1. The CDR3 loop spans 15 amino acids. V shed 2 bases, J shed 6 bases, and the junction held 7 bases outside the gene matches. CDR1 and CDR2 from the germline V gene are MRHNA and SNTAGT.

This clonotype showed up just a few times. This chain uses TRBV9 with TRBJ2-6; D gene uncertain. The CDR3 totals 16 residues. CDR1 is SGDLS, CDR2 YYNGEE, per germline. V lost 4 bases to trimming and J lost 5 bases, with 16 bases between them. The CDR3 region is CASSSPIALRANVLTF. The CDR3 region has the DNA TGTGCCAGCAGCTCCCCCATCGCCCTGAGGGCCAACGTCCTGACTTTC.